The T cell receptor (beta chain) described here comes from a study of blood T cell repertoires in COVID-19. Turning to the study itself: Sample material is recorded as cDNA or gDNA derived from T cells, B-cell-depleted T cells, or PBMCs.

The germline V gene encodes CDR1 SQVTM and CDR2 ANQGSEA. Trimming cost V 6 bases and J 8 bases; bases outside gene matches: 7. The CDR3 consists of 13 residues. Clinical history reported by participants formed the basis on which cohorts were assigned. As originally analysed: Counts of nucleated cells, estimated from reference gene primer amplification, were obtained. TCRdb keeps only in-frame clones here, not all; method: immunoSEQ multiplex PCR. The V and J calls and clone size were taken over from that table, and D and trimming were inferred from the DNA. The sample lists under 300,000 clones, 70% to 90% occurring once.

The rearrangement links TRBV29-1 to TRBJ1-4, with 9 bases fitting TRBD1. The specimen was PBMCs or T cells enriched from blood (not recorded which). The clonotype originates from a woman aged 45-60 years who had recovered from COVID-19. The CDR3 here is CSVVQGASEKLFF. CDR3 DNA sequence: TGCAGCGTGGTACAGGGGGCAAGCGAAAAACTGTTTTTT.